This entry lists 8 T cell receptor beta chains sequenced from one sample in a study of CD8 T cells in Susac syndrome. RNA, at roughly 0.45 to 1 ug, was reverse transcribed with random hexamers. TCRdb recomputed calls from the immunoSEQ multiplex PCR reads with MiXCR, one row per CDR3 protein. The sample comprises about 150,000 distinct CDR3 sequences, over 95% of which are singletons, and around 0.15% rests with the top ten. The sequencing input was CD8+ T cells from PBMCs. These receptor sequences come from a human donor with multiple sclerosis.

This rearrangement joins TRBV7-8 to TRBJ2-4, with TRBD2 matching 10 bases. Looked up from germline, CDR1 is SGHVS and CDR2 is FQNEAQ. Trimming took 3 bases from V and 6 from J; bases not matched to a gene: 11. The CDR3 sequence is 17 residues long. The CDR3 sequence: CASSLGPASGGGNIQYF. The CDR3 DNA sequence: TGTGCCAGCAGCTTGGGCCCGGCTAGCGGGGGCGGAAACATTCAGTACTTC. Full variable domain (remainder filled in from reference TRBV7-8 and TRBJ2-4): GAGVSQSPRYKVAKRGQDVALRCDPISGHVSLFWYQQALGQGPEFLTYFQNEAQLDKSGLPSDRFFAERPEGSVSTLKIQRTQQEDSAVYLCASSLGPASGGGNIQYFGAGTRLSVL.

CDR3 sequence: CATSPVRGAEYNEQYF. DNA of the CDR3: TGTGCCACCAGCCCTGTTAGGGGCGCAGAATACAACGAGCAGTACTTC. The chain uses TRBV15 and TRBJ2-7, with D perhaps TRBD1 (5 bases). Germline V gives CDR1 LNHNV, CDR2 YYDKDF (reference sequence). Trimming removed 5 bases from V and 5 bases from J, with 22 bases in between. The CDR3 has 16 residues.

This clonotype was seen just once. V usage is TRBV20-1 and J usage is TRBJ2-7, with 10 positions matching TRBD1. CDR3 length: 16 residues. Germline V gene sequence: CDR1 DFQATT, CDR2 SNEGSKA (reference sequence). After removal of 6 bases from V and 4 bases from J, the junction contained 15 bases not matched to a gene. DNA for the CDR3: TGCAGTGCCACGAGACAGGGGGCGAATCAAGTTTACGAGCAGTACTTC. This gives the protein CSATRQGANQVYEQYF.

The J gene is TRBJ2-7, the V gene TRBV6-5, with unresolved D. V lost 2 bases, J lost 4 bases, and 6 bases lay in between. CDR3 length: 12 residues. Germline lookup yields CDR1 MNHEY and CDR2 SVGAGI. The CDR3 loop is CASSYNGYEQYF. The CDR3 bases are TGTGCCAGCAGTTACAACGGGTACGAGCAGTACTTC.

J is TRBJ2-7 and V is TRBV4-1; D gene unclear. V gave up 0 bases and J gave up 2 bases, with 11 bases separating them. Germline V gives CDR1 MGHRA, CDR2 YSYEKL. This CDR3 contains 15 residues. As DNA, the CDR3 is TGCGCCAGCAGCCAAGAGAACCTTGACACCTACGAGCAGTACGTC. It codes for CASSQENLDTYEQYV.

The rearrangement links TRBV29-1 to TRBJ2-2; no clear D. Germline CDR1 is SQVTM and CDR2 is ANQGSEA. V lost 2 bases and J 7 bases, leaving 5 bases between the germline ends. This CDR3 comprises 11 residues. Here the CDR3 reads CSVETGGELFF. CDR3 DNA sequence: TGCAGCGTTGAAACGGGCGGGGAGCTGTTTTTT.

The chain carries TRBV14 and TRBJ2-7, with a weak D call TRBD2 (6 bases). The CDR3 runs 15 residues. Germline CDR1 and CDR2: SGHDN and FVKESK. Trimming removed 2 bases at V and 2 bases at J, with 13 bases between. CDR3 sequence reads: CASSQSGGIPYEQYF. CDR3 sequence (DNA): TGTGCCAGCAGCCAAAGTGGCGGGATTCCCTACGAGCAGTACTTC.

This rearrangement joins TRBV7-9 to TRBJ2-7; D call uncertain. The CDR3 loop spans 15 amino acids. The germline V gene has CDR1 SEHNR and CDR2 FQNEAQ (reference sequence). Trimming pared 5 bases from V and 2 bases from J, leaving 16 bases between. CDR3 sequence reads: CASSPANLGPYEQYF. Written as DNA, the CDR3 is TGTGCCAGCAGCCCGGCCAATTTAGGGCCCTACGAGCAGTACTTC.